The 10 T cell receptor beta chains in this list originate from one sample, sequenced in a study of brain T cells in children with intractable seizures. Assay used: immunoSEQ multiplex PCR; TCRdb lists only in-frame clones, some missing. The data contain hundreds of thousands of clones, over 90% of them singletons. Stated time point: blood from clinic visit 5 months post-surgery; TSC patient then seizure free. Specimen: peripheral blood, collected less than 6 months after surgery. These receptors all come from a boy younger than two with tuberous sclerosis and intractable seizures.

The chain couples TRBV3-1 (or the pseudogene TRBV3-2) to TRBJ1-5, with unresolved D. The CDR3 consists of 13 residues. Between the trimmed V and J ends, which lost 1 base and 8 bases, there was a span of 9 bases. Germline CDR1 is LGHDT and CDR2 is YNNKEL (reference sequence). As DNA, the CDR3 is TGTGCCAGCAGCCAAGGAGGGAAGAAGCCCCAGCATTTT. Translating it yields CASSQGGKKPQHF.

V usage is TRBV18 and J usage is TRBJ1-4; D remains unclear. V shed 0 bases and J shed 5 bases, with 7 bases lying between them. The length of the CDR3 is 14 residues. The germline V gene encodes CDR1 KGHSH and CDR2 LQKENI. CDR3 DNA: TGTGCCAGCTCACCACCTTCTGACAATGAAAAACTGTTTTTT. Its translation: CASSPPSDNEKLFF.

This chain links TRBV27 with TRBJ1-2; unclear D gene. This CDR3 comprises 14 residues. The germline V and J ends were trimmed by 7 bases and 2 bases, with 14 bases remaining between them. Germline loops: CDR1 MNHEY, CDR2 SMNVEV (reference sequence). DNA of the CDR3: TGTGCCAGCAATACCCACGGGCGGAACTATGGCTACACCTTC. Amino acids: CASNTHGRNYGYTF.

The genes are TRBV7-8 and TRBJ2-2; no clear D gene. The CDR3 runs to 16 residues. CDR1 SGHVS and CDR2 FQNEAQ come from the germline V gene. V was cut by 5 bases and J by 7 bases, with 20 bases left in between. The CDR3: CASSPACWLRDGELFF. The CDR3, as DNA: TGTGCCAGCAGCCCGGCCTGCTGGCTTAGGGACGGGGAGCTGTTTTTT.

This chain joins TRBV12-3 or TRBV12-4 and TRBJ1-2, with TRBD1 identical over 8 bases. This CDR3 contains 13 residues. The V gene end was trimmed by 6 bases and the J gene end by 7 bases; junction bases not matched to a gene: 7. In nucleotides, the CDR3 is TGTGCCAGCAGGGACAGGGCGTCCGGTGGCTACACCTTC. The encoded protein is CASRDRASGGYTF.

The chain combines TRBV19 with TRBJ1-3; D possibly corresponds to TRBD1 (5 bases). The CDR3 is 16 amino acids. Per the germline V gene, CDR1 is LNHDA and CDR2 is SQIVND (reference sequence). V was pared by 2 bases and J by 0 bases, with 11 bases between. CDR3 nucleotides: TGTGCCAGTAGTATAAGGACACTCTCCTCTGGAAACACCATATATTTT. Translation gives CASSIRTLSSGNTIYF.

This clone was seen only a few times. V usage is TRBV7-3 and J usage is TRBJ1-3; D not resolved. Germline CDR1 reads SGHTA; CDR2 reads FQGTGA. This CDR3 is 15 amino acids long. Trimming took 2 bases from V and 0 from J, leaving 8 bases between them. The chain's CDR3 is CASSLDGFSGNTIYF. The DNA of the CDR3 is TGTGCCAGCAGCTTAGACGGGTTCTCTGGAAACACCATATATTTT.

The rearrangement links TRBV19 to TRBJ2-7; D ambiguous. CDR3 size: 12 residues. Germline CDR1 is LNHDA and CDR2 is SQIVND (reference sequence). V was pared by 3 bases and J by 4 bases, with 7 bases between. CDR3 DNA: TGTGCCAGTAGTATCGGTCCTTACGAGCAGTACTTC. Protein product: CASSIGPYEQYF.

The chain is built from TRBV28 and TRBJ1-3, with 8 bases aligning to TRBD1. The CDR3 sequence is 19 residues long. Germline CDR1 reads MDHEN; CDR2 reads SYDVKM. The trim removed 6 bases at V and 0 bases at J, leaving 16 bases unmatched. As DNA, the CDR3 is TGTGCCAGCAGCCCAAGGCACGGACAGGGAGAGCACTCTGGAAACACCATATATTTT. Encoded protein: CASSPRHGQGEHSGNTIYF.

The chain has TRBV28 and TRBJ1-2; TRBD1 might be the D (5 bases). The CDR3 is 13 residues long. V dropped 3 bases and J dropped 8 bases, with 13 bases sitting between them. Germline lookup yields CDR1 MDHEN and CDR2 SYDVKM. In nucleotides, the CDR3 is TGTGCCAGCAGTTTGGGGGGAGGGCGCGGCTACACCTTC. Protein sequence: CASSLGGGRGYTF.